The sequence of this T cell receptor beta chain was determined in a study of blood T cell repertoires in COVID-19. The wider study: Sites across the United States, Italy and Spain contributed samples from acute and convalescent COVID-19. T cells, B-cell-depleted T cells, or PBMCs provided the cDNA or gDNA that served as material.

Source study methods: Amplification with reference gene primers provided the estimates of nucleated cell counts. Some clones are missing from TCRdb's copy, which holds only in-frame ones; the method was immunoSEQ multiplex PCR. V and J calls and clone size are those listed in that table; D and trimming were worked out from the DNA. The sample has fewer than 250,000 clones, 70% to 90% seen once. Germline lookup yields CDR1 SEHNR and CDR2 FQNEAQ (reference sequence). This CDR3 is built from 14 residues. The V and J ends lost 3 bases and 2 bases respectively, with 10 bases between them. The V and J genes are TRBV7-9 and TRBJ2-5; TRBD1 is a possible D gene (6 bases). The origin of this receptor is a man aged 35 to 55 with acute or convalescent COVID-19. The sample consisted of peripheral blood. The CDR3 here is CASSLWTDQETQYF. The DNA of the CDR3 is TGTGCCAGCAGCTTGTGGACAGATCAAGAGACCCAGTACTTC.